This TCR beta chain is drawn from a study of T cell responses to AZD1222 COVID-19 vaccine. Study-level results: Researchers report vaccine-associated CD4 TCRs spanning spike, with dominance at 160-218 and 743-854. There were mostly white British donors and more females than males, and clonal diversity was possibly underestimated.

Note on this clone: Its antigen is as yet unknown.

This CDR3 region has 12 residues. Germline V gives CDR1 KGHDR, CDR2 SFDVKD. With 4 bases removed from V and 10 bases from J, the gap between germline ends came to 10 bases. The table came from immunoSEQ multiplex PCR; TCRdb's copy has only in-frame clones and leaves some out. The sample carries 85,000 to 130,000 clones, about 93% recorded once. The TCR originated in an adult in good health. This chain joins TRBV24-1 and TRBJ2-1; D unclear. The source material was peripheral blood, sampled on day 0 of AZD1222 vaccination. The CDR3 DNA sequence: TGTGCCACCAGTGACCCTGCCGGGGAGCAGTTCTTC. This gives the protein CATSDPAGEQFF.